The entry below describes one T cell receptor beta chain. The sample belongs to a study of early T cells in non-severe SARS-CoV-2 infection. TCRdb reprocessed the 5' RACE reads via MiXCR and lists one record per CDR3 protein. The sample lists 65,000 to 75,000 distinct CDR3 sequences; about 13% were seen once. Germline V lookup: CDR1 SGHTA, CDR2 FQGNSA. This CDR3 spans 12 amino acids. Trimming shortened V by 5 bases and J by 3 bases, and 8 bases separated the two germline ends. The V gene is TRBV7-2, the J gene TRBJ2-7; D not certain. This TCR derives from an adult who was a healthcare worker with PCR-confirmed SARS-CoV-2 infection or an uninfected control (not recorded which). Sequences were obtained from whole blood. This CDR3 is CASSPTSYEQYF. As DNA, the CDR3 is TGTGCCAGCAGCCCGACCAGCTACGAGCAGTACTTC.